Presented here are 3 T cell receptor beta chains from one specimen sequenced in a study of OX40 agonist ivuxolimab in advanced cancers. Using immunoSEQ multiplex PCR, the repertoire was profiled, and TCRdb retains in-frame clones only, with some absent. Found here are about 60,000 clones, roughly 80% of them singletons; the top ten hold under 2%. The input for sequencing was CD4+ or CD8+ T cells sorted from blood, taken in a trial of the OX40 agonist ivuxolimab. The receptors stem from an adult with an advanced solid tumor such as melanoma, head and neck, liver or kidney cancer.

The gene calls are TRBV15 and TRBJ2-5; tentative D call: TRBD1 (6 bases). Germline V gene sequence: CDR1 LNHNV, CDR2 YYDKDF (reference sequence). Trimming removed 1 base from V and 1 base from J, with 10 bases in between. This CDR3 has 15 residues. The CDR3 DNA sequence: TGTGCCACCAGCAGAGGGACAGCGGCCCAAGAGACCCAGTACTTC. This sequence encodes CATSRGTAAQETQYF. Complete variable domain (other parts from reference TRBV15 and TRBJ2-5): DAMVIQNPRYQVTQFGKPVTLSCSQTLNHNVMYWYQQKSSQAPKLLFHYYDKDFNNEADTPDNFQSRRPNTSFCFLDIRSPGLGDTAMYLCATSRGTAAQETQYFGPGTRLLVL.

The CDR3 here is CAWIKDRNVGYAEAFF. The CDR3 region has the DNA TGTGCCTGGATTAAGGACAGGAATGTAGGGTACGCTGAAGCTTTCTTT. The chain recombines TRBV30 with TRBJ1-1; 7 positions agree with TRBD1. Trimming removed 4 bases from V and 6 bases from J; junction bases left unmatched: 17. Germline V CDR1 and CDR2: GTSNPN, SVGIG (reference sequence). The length of the CDR3 is 16 residues.

V usage is TRBV19 and J usage is TRBJ2-5; 7 nucleotides match TRBD2. The DNA end favors TRBJ2-7, so the J call may be wrong. Germline lookup yields CDR1 LNHDA and CDR2 SQIVND (reference sequence). CDR3 size: 15 residues. This CDR3 is CASSKSGLMLYEQYF. The CDR3 nucleotides read TGTGCCAGTAGTAAATCGGGACTAATGCTCTACGAGCAGTACTTC.